This TCR beta chain was recorded in a study of T cells in tuberculosis. Looking at the study overall: IGRA-negative adolescents, IGRA-positive adolescents with latent tuberculosis and adults with active tuberculosis formed this South African cohort.

The repertoire was sequenced with immunoSEQ multiplex PCR; TCRdb's copy has only in-frame clones and lacks some. This sample has 45,000 or so clones, with 90% to 95% found just once. Findings and caveats of the study: Active tuberculosis patients had shorter CDR3-alpha; the beta difference was nonsignificant. Active tuberculosis alpha repertoires lay closer to GMM-specific TCRs than controls'.

About this clone: Antigen: not known.

Tuberculin skin test and IGRA determined adolescents' latent tuberculosis status at entry. The CDR3 extends over 17 amino acids. The receptor's source is a donor aged 10-35 years with latent tuberculosis or without tuberculosis infection. The V and J genes are TRBV21-1 and TRBJ2-7; the table's D call of TRBD2 was not tested on the DNA. TRBV21-1 is a known pseudogene. Sequencing was done on a sample of PBMCs. Here the CDR3 reads CASTGREGIGPTYEQYF. Here the CDR3 DNA reads TGTGCCAGCACCGGGCGGGAGGGAATAGGTCCAACCTACGAGCAGTACTTC.